This TCR beta chain was sequenced during a study of blood T cell repertoires in COVID-19. The wider study: Specimens from acute and convalescent COVID-19 originated in the United States, Italy and Spain.

Germline V gene lookup returns CDR1 SGHRS and CDR2 YFSETQ. The CDR3 covers 14 residues. The V end was cut by 4 bases, the J end by 4 bases, with 15 bases between. The authors' processing: Amplification from reference gene primers served as the basis for estimated nucleated cell counts. Libraries were prepared by immunoSEQ multiplex PCR; TCRdb keeps only in-frame clonotypes and omits some of them. From that table come the V and J calls and clone size; the DNA was used to work out D and trimming. The sample has about 160,000 clones, approximately 80% seen once; the top ten hold approximately 14%. The receptor was derived from a woman older than 75 with acute or convalescent COVID-19. Sequencing was carried out using peripheral blood. The chain carries TRBV5-1 and TRBJ2-7; a weak D match, TRBD1 (5 bases). The CDR3 loop is CASSDPTASYEQYF. Written as DNA, the CDR3 is TGCGCCAGCAGCGACCCGACAGCCTCGTACGAGCAGTACTTC. The full variable domain, rest sourced from reference TRBV5-1 and TRBJ2-7, is KAGVTQTPRYLIKTRGQQVTLSCSPISGHRSVSWYQQTPGQGLQFLFEYFSETQRNKGNFPGRFSGRQFSNSRSEMNVSTLELGDSALYLCASSDPTASYEQYFGPGTRLTVT.